The sequence of this T cell receptor (beta chain) was determined in a study of cytomegalovirus exposure and HLA in healthy donors. Study-level information: The approximately 110 validation repertoires and the 666 first-cohort repertoires shared a platform, a later analysis reported.

Concerning this clone itself: As yet, its antigen is unknown.

Separation from the approximately 690-subject first cohort characterized the roughly 120-subject validation cohort, to which the donors belonged. Trimming at V came to 5 bases and at J to 2 bases, leaving 4 bases not matched to a gene. The germline gives CDR1 LNHDA, CDR2 SQIVND (reference sequence). The CDR3 covers 15 residues. Findings of the study overall: It was reported that the classifier diagnosed cytomegalovirus status with high specificity and sensitivity in both the original and validation cohorts. While the bulk of TCR sequences proved rare, some public TCRs turned up in many donors.

The repertoire was sequenced with immunoSEQ multiplex PCR; TCRdb's copy has only in-frame clones and lacks some. The table has about 110,000 clones, 90% to 96% seen once. This rearrangement joins TRBV19 to TRBJ2-1, with 9 bases identical to TRBD1. The sequence was collected from a woman aged 18 to 35 in good health and CMV-seronegative. The source material was PBMCs. CDR3 in DNA: TGTGCCAGTAGTTCAAGGGACAGGGCCTACAATGAGCAGTTCTTC. Its protein product is CASSSRDRAYNEQFF.